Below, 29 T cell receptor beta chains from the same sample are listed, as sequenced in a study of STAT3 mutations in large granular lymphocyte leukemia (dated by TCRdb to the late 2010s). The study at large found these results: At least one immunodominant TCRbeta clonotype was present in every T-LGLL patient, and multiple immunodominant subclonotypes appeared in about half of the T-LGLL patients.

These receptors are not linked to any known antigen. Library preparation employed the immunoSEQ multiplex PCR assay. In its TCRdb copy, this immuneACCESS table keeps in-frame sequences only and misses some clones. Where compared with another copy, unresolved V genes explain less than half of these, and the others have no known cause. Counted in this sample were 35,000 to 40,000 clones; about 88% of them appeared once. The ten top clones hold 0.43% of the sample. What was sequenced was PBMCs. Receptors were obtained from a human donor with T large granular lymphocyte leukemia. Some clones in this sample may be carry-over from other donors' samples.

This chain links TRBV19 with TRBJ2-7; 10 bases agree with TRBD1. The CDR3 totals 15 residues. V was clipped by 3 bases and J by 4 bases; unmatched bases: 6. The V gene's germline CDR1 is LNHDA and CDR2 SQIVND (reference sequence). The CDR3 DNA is TGTGCCAGTAGTATTGGGGGACAGGGGATTTACGAGCAGTACTTC. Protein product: CASSIGGQGIYEQYF.

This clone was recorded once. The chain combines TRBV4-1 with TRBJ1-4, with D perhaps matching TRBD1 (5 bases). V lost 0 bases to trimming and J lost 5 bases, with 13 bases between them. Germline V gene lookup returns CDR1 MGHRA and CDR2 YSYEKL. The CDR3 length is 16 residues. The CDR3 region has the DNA TGCGCCAGCAGCCAAGATCCCGGGACCTCGAATGAAAAACTGTTTTTT. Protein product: CASSQDPGTSNEKLFF.

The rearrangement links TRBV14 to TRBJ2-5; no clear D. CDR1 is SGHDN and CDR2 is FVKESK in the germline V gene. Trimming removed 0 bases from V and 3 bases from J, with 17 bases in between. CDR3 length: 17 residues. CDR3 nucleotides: TGTGCCAGCAGCCAAGATCTTAGACACATGAAGGAAGAGACCCAGTACTTC. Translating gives CASSQDLRHMKEETQYF. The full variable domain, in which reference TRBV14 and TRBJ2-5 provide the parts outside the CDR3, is EAGVTQFPSHSVIEKGQTVTLRCDPISGHDNLYWYRRVMGKEIKFLLHFVKESKQDESGMPNNRFLAERTGGTYSTLKVQPAELEDSGVYFCASSQDLRHMKEETQYFGPGTRLLVL.

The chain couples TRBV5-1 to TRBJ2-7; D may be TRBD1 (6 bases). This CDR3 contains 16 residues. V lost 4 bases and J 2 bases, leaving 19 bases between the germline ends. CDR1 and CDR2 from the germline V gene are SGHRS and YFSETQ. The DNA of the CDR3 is TGCGCCAGCAGCCAGACCCCGACAGGCAACACCTACGAGCAGTACTTC. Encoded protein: CASSQTPTGNTYEQYF.

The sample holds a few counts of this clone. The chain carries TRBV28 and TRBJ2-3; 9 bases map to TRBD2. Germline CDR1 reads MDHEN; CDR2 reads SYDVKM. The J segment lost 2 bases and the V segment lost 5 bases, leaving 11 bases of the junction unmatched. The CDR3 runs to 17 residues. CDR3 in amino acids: CASSGPHSGGNTDTQYF. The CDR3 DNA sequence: TGTGCCAGCAGTGGACCCCACAGCGGGGGGAACACAGATACGCAGTATTTT.

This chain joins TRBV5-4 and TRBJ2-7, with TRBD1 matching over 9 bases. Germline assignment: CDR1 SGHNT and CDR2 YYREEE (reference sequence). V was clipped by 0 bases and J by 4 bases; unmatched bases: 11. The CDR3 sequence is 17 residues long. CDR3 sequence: CASSLGGPGQGSYEQYF. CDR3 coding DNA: TGTGCCAGCAGCTTGGGGGGTCCGGGACAGGGTTCATACGAGCAGTACTTC. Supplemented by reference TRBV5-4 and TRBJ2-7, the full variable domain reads ETGVTQSPTHLIKTRGQQVTLRCSSQSGHNTVSWYQQALGQGPQFIFQYYREEENGRGNFPPRFSGLQFPNYSSELNVNALELDDSALYLCASSLGGPGQGSYEQYFGPGTRLTVT.

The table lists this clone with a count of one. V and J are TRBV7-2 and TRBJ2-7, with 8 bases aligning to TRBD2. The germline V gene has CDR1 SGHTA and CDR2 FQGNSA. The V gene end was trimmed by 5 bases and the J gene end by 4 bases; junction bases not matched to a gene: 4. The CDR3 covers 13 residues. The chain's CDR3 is CASSPGGPYEQYV. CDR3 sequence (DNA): TGTGCCAGCAGCCCGGGAGGGCCTTACGAGCAGTACGTC.

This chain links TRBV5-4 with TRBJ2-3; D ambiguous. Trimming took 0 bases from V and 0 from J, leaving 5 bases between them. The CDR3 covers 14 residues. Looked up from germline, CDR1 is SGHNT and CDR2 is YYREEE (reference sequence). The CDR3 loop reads CASSLGHSTDTQYF. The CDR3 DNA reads TGTGCCAGCAGCTTGGGCCATAGCACAGATACGCAGTATTTT.

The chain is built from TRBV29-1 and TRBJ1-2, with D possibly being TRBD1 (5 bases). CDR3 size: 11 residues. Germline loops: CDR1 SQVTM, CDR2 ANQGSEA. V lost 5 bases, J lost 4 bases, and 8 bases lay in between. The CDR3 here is CSVRGGYGYTF. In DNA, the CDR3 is TGCAGCGTTAGGGGCGGCTATGGCTACACCTTC.

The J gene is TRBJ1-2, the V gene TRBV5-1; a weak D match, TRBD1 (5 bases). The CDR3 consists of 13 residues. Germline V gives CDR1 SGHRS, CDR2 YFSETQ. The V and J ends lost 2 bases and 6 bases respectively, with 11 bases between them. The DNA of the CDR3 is TGCGCCAGCAGCTTAATGACAGAGAATGGCTACACCTTC. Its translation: CASSLMTENGYTF.

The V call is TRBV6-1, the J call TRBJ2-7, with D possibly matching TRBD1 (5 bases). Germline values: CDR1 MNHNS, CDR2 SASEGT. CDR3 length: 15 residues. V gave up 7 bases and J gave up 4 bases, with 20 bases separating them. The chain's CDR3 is CASKLLGRHDYEQYF. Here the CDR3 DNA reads TGTGCCAGCAAGTTACTGGGGCGGCACGATTACGAGCAGTACTTC.

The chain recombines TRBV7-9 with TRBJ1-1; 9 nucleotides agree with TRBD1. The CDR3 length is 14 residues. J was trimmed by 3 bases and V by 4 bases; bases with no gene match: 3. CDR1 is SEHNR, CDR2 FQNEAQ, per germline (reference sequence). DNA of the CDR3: TGTGCCAGCAGCTCCGGGACAGGGTACACTGAAGCTTTCTTT. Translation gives CASSSGTGYTEAFF.

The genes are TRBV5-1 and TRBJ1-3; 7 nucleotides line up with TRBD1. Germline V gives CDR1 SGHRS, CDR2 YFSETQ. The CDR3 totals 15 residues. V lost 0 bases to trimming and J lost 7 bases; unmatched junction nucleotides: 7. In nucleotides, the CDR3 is TGCGCCAGCAGCTTGGCCCCAACAGGGGTCAACACCATATATTTT. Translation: CASSLAPTGVNTIYF.

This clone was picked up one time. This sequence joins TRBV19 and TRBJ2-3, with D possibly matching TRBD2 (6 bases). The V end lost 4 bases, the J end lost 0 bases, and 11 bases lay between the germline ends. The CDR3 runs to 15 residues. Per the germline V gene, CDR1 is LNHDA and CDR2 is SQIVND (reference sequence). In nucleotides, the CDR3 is TGTGCCAGTAGTACGGGGGAACGGAGCACAGATACGCAGTATTTT. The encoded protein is CASSTGERSTDTQYF.

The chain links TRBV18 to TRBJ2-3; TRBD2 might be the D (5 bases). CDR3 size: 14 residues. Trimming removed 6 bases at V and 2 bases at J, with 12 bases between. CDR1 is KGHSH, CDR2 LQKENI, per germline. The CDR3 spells CASSASLTTDTQYF. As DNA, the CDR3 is TGTGCCAGCTCGGCTAGCTTAACCACAGATACGCAGTATTTT.

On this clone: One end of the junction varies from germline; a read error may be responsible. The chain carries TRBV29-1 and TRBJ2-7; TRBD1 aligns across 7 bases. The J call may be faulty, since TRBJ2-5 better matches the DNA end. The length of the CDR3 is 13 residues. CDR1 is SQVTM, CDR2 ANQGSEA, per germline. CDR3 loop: CSGERGRGETQYF. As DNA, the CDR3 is TGCAGCGGTGAAAGGGGGCGAGGAGAGACCCAGTACTTC.

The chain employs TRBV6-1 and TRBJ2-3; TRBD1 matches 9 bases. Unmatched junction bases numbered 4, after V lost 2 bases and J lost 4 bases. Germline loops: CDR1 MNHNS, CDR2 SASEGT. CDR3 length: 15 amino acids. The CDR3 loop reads CASSEPRTGADTQYF. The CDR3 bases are TGTGCCAGCAGTGAACCGCGGACAGGGGCAGATACGCAGTATTTT.

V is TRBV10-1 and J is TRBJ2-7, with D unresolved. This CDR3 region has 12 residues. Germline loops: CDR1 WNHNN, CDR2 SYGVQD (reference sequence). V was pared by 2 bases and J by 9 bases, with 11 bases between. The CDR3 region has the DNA TGCGCCAGCAGTGAGCCAGTAGGACGGCAGTACTTC. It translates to CASSEPVGRQYF.

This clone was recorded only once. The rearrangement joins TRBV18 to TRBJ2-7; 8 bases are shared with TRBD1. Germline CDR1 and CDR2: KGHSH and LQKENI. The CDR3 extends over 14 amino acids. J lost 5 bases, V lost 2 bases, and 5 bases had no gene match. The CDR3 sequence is CASSPWQGADEQYV. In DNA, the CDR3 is TGTGCCAGCTCACCATGGCAGGGGGCGGACGAGCAGTACGTC.

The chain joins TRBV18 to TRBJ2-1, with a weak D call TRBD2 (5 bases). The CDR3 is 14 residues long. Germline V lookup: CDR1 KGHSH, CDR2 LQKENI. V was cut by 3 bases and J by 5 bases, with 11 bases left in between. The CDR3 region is CASSPPDYNNEQFF. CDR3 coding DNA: TGTGCCAGCTCACCGCCTGACTATAACAATGAGCAGTTCTTC.

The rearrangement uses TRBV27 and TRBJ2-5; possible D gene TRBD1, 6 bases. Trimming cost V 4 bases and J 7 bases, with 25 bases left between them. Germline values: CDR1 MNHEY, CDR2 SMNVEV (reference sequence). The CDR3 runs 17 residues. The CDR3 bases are TGTGCCAGCAGTTCCCTACTCCCGGACAGCCCCGTAGGGACCCAGTACTTC. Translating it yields CASSSLLPDSPVGTQYF.

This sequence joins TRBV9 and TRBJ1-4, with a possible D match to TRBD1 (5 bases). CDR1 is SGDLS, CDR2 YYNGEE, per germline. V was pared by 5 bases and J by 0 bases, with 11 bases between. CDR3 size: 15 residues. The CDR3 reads CASSAGDATNEKLFF. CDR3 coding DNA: TGTGCCAGCAGTGCGGGGGACGCAACTAATGAAAAACTGTTTTTT.

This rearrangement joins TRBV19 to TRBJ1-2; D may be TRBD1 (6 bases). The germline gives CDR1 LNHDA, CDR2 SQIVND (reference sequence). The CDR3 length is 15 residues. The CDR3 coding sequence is TGTGCGTCTCAGGACAGCCCCAACATGGACTATGGCTACACCTTC. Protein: CASQDSPNMDYGYTF.

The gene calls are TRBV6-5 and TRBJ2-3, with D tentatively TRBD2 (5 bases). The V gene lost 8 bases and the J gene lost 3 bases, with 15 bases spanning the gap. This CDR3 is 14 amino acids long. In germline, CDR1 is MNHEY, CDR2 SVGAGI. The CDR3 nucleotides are TGTGCCAGCGGCCCTTCCAGAGGGACAGATACGCAGTATTTT. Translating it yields CASGPSRGTDTQYF.

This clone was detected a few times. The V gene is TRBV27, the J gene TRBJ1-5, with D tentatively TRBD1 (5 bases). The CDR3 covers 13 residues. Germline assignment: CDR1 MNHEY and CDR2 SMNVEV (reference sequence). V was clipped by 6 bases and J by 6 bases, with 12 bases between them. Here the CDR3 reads CASSLGLSQPQHF. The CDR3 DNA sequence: TGTGCCAGCAGCTTGGGGCTGAGTCAGCCCCAGCATTTT.

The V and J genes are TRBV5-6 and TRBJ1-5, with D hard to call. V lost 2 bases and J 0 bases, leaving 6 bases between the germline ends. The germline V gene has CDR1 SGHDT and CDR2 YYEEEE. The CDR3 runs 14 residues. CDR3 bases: TGTGCCAGCAGCTTTCGGGGTAGCAATCAGCCCCAGCATTTT. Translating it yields CASSFRGSNQPQHF.

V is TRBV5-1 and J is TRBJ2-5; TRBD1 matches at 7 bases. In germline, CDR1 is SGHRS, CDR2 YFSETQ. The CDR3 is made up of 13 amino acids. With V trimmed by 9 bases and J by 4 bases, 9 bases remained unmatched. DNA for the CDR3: TGCGCCACTCGACAGGGATTAGCAGAGACCCAGTACTTC. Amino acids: CATRQGLAETQYF.

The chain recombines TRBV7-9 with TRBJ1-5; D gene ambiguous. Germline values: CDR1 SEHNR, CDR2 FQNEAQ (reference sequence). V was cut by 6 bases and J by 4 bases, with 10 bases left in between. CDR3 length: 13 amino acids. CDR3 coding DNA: TGTGCCAGCAGTTTACCGGGGAATCAGCCCCAGCATTTT. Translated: CASSLPGNQPQHF. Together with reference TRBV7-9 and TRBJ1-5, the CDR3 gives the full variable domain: DTGVSQNPRHKITKRGQNVTFRCDPISEHNRLYWYRQTLGQGPEFLTYFQNEAQLEKSRLLSDRFSAERPKGSFSTLEIQRTEQGDSAMYLCASSLPGNQPQHFGDGTRLSIL.

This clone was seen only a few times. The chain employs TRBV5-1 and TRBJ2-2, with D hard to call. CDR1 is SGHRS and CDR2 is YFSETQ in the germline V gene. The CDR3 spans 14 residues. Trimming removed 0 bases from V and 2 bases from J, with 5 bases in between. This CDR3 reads CASSLEANTGELFF. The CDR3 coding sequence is TGCGCCAGCAGCTTGGAGGCAAACACCGGGGAGCTGTTTTTT.